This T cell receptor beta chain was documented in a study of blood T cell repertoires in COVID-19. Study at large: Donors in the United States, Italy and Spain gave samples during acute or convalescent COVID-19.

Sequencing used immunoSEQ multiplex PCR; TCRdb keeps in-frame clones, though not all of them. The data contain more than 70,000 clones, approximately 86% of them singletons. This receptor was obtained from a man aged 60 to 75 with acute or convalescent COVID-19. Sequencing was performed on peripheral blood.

The CDR3 loop is CASSSLDTQYF. The CDR3, as DNA: TGTGCCAGCAGCTCCTTAGATACGCAGTATTTT. This rearrangement joins TRBV7-9 to TRBJ2-3; D gene uncertain. Trimming removed 4 bases at V and 5 bases at J, with 4 bases between. The CDR3 has 11 amino acids. The germline V gene encodes CDR1 SEHNR and CDR2 FQNEAQ (reference sequence).